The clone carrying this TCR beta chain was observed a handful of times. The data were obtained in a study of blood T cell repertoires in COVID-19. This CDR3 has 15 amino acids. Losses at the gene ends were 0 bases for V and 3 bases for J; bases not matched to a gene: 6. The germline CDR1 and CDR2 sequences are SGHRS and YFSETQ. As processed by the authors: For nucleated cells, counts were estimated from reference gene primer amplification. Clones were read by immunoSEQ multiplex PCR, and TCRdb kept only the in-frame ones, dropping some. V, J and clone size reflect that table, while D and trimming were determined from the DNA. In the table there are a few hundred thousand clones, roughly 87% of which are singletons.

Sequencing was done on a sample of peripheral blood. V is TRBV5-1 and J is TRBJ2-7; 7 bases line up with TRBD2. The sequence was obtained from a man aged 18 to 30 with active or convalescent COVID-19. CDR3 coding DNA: TGCGCCAGCAGCTTGGTTAAGGGCGGGGGCTACGAGCAGTACTTC. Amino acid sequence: CASSLVKGGGYEQYF.